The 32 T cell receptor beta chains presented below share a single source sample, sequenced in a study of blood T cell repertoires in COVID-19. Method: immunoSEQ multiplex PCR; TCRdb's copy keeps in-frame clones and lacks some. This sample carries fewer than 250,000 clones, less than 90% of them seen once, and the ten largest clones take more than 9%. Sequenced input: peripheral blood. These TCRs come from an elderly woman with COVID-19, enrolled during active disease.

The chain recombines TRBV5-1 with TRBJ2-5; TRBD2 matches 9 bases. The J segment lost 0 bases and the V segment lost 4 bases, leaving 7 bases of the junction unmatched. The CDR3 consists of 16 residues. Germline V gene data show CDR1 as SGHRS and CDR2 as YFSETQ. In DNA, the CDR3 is TGCGCCAGCAGCCCGGGGGTAGCGGGGGACCAAGAGACCCAGTACTTC. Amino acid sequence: CASSPGVAGDQETQYF.

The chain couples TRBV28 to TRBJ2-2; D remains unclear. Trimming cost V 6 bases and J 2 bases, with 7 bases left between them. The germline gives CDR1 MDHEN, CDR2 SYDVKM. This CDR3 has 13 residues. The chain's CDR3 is CASRPGNTGELFF. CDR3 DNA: TGTGCCAGCAGGCCAGGCAACACCGGGGAGCTGTTTTTT.

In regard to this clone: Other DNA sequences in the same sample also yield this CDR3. The CDR3 DNA reads TGCGCCAGCAGCTTGGGCGGGAACACTGAAGCTTTCTTT. Its protein product is CASSLGGNTEAFF. The chain recombines TRBV5-1 with TRBJ1-1; D not resolved. V lost 0 bases and J lost 1, with 4 bases in between. Germline V lookup: CDR1 SGHRS, CDR2 YFSETQ. The CDR3 runs to 13 residues.

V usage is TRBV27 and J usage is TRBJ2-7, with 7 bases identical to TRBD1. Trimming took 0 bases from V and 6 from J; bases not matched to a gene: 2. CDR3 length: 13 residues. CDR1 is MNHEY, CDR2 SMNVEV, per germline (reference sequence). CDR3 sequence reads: CASSLSTGSEQYV. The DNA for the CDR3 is TGTGCCAGCAGTTTATCGACAGGGTCCGAGCAGTACGTC.

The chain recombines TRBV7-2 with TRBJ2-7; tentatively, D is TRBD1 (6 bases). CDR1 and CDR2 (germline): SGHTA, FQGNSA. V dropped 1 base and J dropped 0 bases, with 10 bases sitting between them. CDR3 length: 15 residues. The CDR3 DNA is TGTGCCAGCAGCTTAGGACAGGTACCCTCCTACGAGCAGTACTTC. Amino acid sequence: CASSLGQVPSYEQYF.

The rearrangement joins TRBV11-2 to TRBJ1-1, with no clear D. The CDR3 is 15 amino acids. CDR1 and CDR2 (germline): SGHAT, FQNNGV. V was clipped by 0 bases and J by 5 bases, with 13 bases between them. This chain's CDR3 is CASSLDPGAWTEAFF. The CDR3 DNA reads TGTGCCAGCAGCTTAGATCCAGGTGCTTGGACTGAAGCTTTCTTT.

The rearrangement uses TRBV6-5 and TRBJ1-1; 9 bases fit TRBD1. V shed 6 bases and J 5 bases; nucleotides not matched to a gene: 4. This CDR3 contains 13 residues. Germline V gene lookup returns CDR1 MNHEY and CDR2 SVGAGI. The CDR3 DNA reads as TGTGCCAGCAGGGTGACAGGGGGGACTGAAGCTTTCTTT. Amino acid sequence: CASRVTGGTEAFF.

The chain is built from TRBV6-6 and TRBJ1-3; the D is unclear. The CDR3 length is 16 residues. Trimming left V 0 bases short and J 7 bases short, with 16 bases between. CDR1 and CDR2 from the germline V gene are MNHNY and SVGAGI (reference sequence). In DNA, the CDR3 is TGTGCCAGCAGTTACTCTGGGCAGCTCCCGAGCAACACCATATATTTT. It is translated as CASSYSGQLPSNTIYF.

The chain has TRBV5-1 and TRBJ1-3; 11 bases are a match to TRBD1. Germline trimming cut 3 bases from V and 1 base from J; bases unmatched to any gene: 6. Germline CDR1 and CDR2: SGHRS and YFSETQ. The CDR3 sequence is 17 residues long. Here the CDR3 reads CASSSGQGGLSGNTIYF. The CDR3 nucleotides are TGCGCCAGCAGCTCGGGACAGGGGGGATTGTCTGGAAACACCATATATTTT.

CDR3 region: CASSRRDRGGLSETQYF. DNA of the CDR3: TGCGCCAGCAGCCGAAGAGACAGGGGAGGGTTGTCAGAGACCCAGTACTTC. The rearrangement links TRBV4-1 to TRBJ2-5; the D gene is possibly TRBD1 (8 bases). This CDR3 has 17 amino acids. Per germline, CDR1 MGHRA and CDR2 YSYEKL. Trimming left V 4 bases short and J 4 bases short, with 22 bases between.

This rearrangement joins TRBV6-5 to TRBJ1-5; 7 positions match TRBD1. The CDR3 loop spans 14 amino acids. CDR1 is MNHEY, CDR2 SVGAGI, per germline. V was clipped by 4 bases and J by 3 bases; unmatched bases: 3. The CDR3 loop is CASSSGQYNQPQHF. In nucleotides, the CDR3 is TGTGCCAGCAGTTCGGGACAGTACAATCAGCCCCAGCATTTT.

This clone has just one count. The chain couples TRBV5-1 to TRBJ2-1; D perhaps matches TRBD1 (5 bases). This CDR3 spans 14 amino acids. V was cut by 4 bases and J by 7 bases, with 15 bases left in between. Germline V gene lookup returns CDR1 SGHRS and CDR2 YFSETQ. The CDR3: CASSLQTDSNEQFF. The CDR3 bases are TGCGCCAGCAGCCTTCAGACAGATTCGAATGAGCAGTTCTTC.

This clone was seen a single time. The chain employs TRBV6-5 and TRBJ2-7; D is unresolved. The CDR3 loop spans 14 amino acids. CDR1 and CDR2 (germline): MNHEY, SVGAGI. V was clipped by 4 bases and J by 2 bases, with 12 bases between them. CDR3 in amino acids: CASSWFLGPYEQYF. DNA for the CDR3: TGTGCCAGCAGTTGGTTCTTGGGCCCCTACGAGCAGTACTTC.

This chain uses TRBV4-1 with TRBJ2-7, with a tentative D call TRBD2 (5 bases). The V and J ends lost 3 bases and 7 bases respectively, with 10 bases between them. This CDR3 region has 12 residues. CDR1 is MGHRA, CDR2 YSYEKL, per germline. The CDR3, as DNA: TGCGCCAGCAGCCAGGACTTAGGAGAGCAGTACTTC. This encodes CASSQDLGEQYF.

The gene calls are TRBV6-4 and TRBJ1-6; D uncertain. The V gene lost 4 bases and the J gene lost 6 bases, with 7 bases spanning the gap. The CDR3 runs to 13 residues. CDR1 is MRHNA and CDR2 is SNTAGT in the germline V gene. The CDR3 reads CASSVTSNSPLHF. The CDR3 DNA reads TGTGCCAGCAGTGTGACAAGTAATTCACCCCTCCACTTT.

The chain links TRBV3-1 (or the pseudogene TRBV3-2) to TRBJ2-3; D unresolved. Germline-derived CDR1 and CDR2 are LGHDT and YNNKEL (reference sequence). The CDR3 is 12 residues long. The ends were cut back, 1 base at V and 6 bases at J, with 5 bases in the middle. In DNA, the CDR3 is TGTGCCAGCAGCCAAGTTTCGGATACGCAGTATTTT. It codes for CASSQVSDTQYF.

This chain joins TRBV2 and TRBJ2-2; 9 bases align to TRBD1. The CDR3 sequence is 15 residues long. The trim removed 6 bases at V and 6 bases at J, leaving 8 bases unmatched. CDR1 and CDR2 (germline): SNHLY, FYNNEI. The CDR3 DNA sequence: TGTGCCAGCAGAACCGGGACAGGGTGGGCCGGGGAGCTGTTTTTT. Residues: CASRTGTGWAGELFF.

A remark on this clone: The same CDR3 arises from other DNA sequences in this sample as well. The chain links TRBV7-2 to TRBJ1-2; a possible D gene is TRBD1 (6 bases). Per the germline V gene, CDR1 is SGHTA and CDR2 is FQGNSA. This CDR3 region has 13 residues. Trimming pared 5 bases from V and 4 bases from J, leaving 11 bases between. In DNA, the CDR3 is TGTGCCAGCAGCCTAGAACAGGGCTATGGCTACACCTTC. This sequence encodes CASSLEQGYGYTF.

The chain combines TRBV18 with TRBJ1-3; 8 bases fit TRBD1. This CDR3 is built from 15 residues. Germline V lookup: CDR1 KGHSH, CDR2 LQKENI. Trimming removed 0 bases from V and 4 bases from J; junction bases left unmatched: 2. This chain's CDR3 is CASSPPTGAGNTIYF. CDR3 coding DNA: TGTGCCAGCTCACCACCGACAGGGGCGGGAAACACCATATATTTT.

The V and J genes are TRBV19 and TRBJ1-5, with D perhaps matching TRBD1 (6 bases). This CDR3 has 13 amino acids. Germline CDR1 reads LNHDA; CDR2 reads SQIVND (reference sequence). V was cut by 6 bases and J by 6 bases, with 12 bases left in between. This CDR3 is CASRQGVGQPQHF. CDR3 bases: TGTGCCAGTAGACAGGGTGTAGGTCAGCCCCAGCATTTT.

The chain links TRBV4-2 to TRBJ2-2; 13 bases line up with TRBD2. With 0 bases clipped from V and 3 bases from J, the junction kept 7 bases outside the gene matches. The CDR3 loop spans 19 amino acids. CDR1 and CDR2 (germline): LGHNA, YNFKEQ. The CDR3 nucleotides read TGTGCCAGCAGCCAAGATGCGACTAGCGGGGGGTGGTACACCGGGGAGCTGTTTTTT. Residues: CASSQDATSGGWYTGELFF.

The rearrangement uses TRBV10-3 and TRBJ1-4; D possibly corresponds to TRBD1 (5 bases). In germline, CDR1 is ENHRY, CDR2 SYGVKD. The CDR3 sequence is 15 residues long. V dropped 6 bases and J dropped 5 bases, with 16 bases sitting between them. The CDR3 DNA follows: TGTGCCATCAGGGGTGGGGAGGGGCAAAATGAAAAACTGTTTTTT. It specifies CAIRGGEGQNEKLFF.

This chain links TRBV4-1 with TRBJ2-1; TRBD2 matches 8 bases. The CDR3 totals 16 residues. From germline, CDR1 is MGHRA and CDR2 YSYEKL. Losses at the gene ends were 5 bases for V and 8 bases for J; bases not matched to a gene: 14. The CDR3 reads CASSKGASGPGYEQFF. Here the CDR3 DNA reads TGCGCCAGCAGCAAAGGGGCTAGCGGGCCTGGGTATGAGCAGTTCTTC.

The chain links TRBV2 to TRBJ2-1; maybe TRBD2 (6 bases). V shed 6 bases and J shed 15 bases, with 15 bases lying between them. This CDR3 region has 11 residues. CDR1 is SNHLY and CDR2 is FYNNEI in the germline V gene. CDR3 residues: CASSPGTGGFF. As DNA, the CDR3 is TGTGCCAGCAGCCCCGGGACTGGGGGGTTCTTC.

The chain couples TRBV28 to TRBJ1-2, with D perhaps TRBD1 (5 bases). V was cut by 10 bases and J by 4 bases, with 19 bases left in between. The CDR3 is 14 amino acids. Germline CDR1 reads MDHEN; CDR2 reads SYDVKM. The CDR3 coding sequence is TGTGCCACTGGGGATCAGGGACTAATCTATGGCTACACCTTC. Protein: CATGDQGLIYGYTF.

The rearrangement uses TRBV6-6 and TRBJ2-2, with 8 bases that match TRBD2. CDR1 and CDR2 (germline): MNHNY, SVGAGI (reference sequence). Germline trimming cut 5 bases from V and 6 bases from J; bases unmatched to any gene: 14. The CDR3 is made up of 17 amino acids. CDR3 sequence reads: CASSPGGTRQFPGELFF. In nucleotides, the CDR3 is TGTGCCAGCAGTCCCGGTGGGACTAGGCAGTTCCCCGGGGAGCTGTTTTTT.

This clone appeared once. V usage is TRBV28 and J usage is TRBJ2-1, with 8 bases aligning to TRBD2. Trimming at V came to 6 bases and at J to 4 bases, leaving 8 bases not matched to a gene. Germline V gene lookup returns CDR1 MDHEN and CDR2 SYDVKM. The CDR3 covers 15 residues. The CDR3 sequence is CASSFTRGGYNEQFF. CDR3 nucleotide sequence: TGTGCCAGCAGCTTCACCCGGGGGGGTTACAATGAGCAGTTCTTC. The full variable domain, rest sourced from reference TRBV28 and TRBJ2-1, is DVKVTQSSRYLVKRTGEKVFLECVQDMDHENMFWYRQDPGLGLRLIYFSYDVKMKEKGDIPEGYSVSREKKERFSLILESASTNQTSMYLCASSFTRGGYNEQFFGPGTRLTVL.

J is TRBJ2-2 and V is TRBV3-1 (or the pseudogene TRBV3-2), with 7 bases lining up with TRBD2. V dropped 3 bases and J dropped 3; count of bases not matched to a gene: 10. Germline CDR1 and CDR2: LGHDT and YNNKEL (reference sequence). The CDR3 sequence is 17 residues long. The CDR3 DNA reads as TGTGCCAGCAGCCAGATCGGATGGGGGGGATACACCGGGGAGCTGTTTTTT. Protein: CASSQIGWGGYTGELFF.

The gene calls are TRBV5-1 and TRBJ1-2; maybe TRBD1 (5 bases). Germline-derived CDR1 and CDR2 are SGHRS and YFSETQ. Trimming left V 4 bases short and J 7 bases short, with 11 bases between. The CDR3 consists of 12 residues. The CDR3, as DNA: TGCGCCAGCAGCGACAGAGTAAGTGGCTACACCTTC. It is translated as CASSDRVSGYTF.

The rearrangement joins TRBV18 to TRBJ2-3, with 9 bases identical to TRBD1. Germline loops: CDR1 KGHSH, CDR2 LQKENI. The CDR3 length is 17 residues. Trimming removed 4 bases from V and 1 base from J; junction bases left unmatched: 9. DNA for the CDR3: TGTGCCAGCTCACTCATTTCACAGGGGGCAGGCACAGATACGCAGTATTTT. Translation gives CASSLISQGAGTDTQYF.

CDR3 nucleotide sequence: TGCAGCGTTGTACTGGACATCTACACTGAAGCTTTCTTT. Protein product: CSVVLDIYTEAFF. The chain links TRBV29-1 to TRBJ1-1; possible D gene TRBD1, 5 bases. The CDR3 contains 13 residues. Deletions cut 4 bases from V and 3 bases from J, with 12 bases between. The germline V gene has CDR1 SQVTM and CDR2 ANQGSEA.

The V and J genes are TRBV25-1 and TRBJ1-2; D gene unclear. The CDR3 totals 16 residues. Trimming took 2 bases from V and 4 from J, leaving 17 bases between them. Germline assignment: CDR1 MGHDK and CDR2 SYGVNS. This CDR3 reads CASSEAGREGGYGYTF. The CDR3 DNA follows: TGTGCCAGCAGTGAAGCCGGACGGGAGGGTGGCTATGGCTACACCTTC.